The present T cell receptor beta chain was sequenced within a study of cytomegalovirus exposure and HLA in healthy donors. Study at large: The same platform as the roughly 670 first-cohort repertoires was used for the 120 validation repertoires, a later analysis reported. Study-wide results and limits: It was 164 TCR beta chains that were listed as cytomegalovirus-associated.

The table lists this clone with a count of one. Its antigen remains unknown. The V and J ends lost 6 bases and 9 bases respectively, with 16 bases between them. Germline V lookup: CDR1 SGHDT, CDR2 YYEEEE. The CDR3 is 13 amino acids. Clones were sequenced by immunoSEQ multiplex PCR, and TCRdb holds only the in-frame ones, with some missing. The sample carries a few hundred thousand clones, about nine tenths recorded once. Specimen: PBMCs. The receptor's source is a woman under 40 in good health and CMV-seronegative. The chain recombines TRBV5-6 with TRBJ2-1; D gene uncertain. The CDR3 DNA follows: TGTGCCAGCACCCCATTTATGGGCCGTGAGCAGTTCTTC. Translation: CASTPFMGREQFF.